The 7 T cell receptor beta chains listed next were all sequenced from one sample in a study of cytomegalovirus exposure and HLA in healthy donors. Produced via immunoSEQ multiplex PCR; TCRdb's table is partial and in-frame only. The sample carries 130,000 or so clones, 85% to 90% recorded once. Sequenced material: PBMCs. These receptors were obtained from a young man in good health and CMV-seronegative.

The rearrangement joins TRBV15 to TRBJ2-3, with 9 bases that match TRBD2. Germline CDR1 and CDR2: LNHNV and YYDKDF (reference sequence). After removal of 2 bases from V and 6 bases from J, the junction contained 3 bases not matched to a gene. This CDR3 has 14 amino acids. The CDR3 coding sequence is TGTGCCACCAGCAGAAGCGGGGGGCTGGATACGCAGTATTTT. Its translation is CATSRSGGLDTQYF.

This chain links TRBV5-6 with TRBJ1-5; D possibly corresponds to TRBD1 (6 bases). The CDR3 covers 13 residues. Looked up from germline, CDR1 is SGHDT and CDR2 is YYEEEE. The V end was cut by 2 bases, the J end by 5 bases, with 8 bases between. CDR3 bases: TGTGCCAGCAGCTTTCAGGGGTATCAGCCCCAGCATTTT. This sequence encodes CASSFQGYQPQHF.

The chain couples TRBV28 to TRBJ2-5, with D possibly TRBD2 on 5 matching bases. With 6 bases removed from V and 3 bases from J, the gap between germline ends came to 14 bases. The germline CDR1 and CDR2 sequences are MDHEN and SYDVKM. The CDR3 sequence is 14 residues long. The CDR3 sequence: CASRRRTVEETQYF. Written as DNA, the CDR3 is TGTGCCAGCAGAAGGAGGACGGTCGAAGAGACCCAGTACTTC. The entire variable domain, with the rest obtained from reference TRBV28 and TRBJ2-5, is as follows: DVKVTQSSRYLVKRTGEKVFLECVQDMDHENMFWYRQDPGLGLRLIYFSYDVKMKEKGDIPEGYSVSREKKERFSLILESASTNQTSMYLCASRRRTVEETQYFGPGTRLLVL.

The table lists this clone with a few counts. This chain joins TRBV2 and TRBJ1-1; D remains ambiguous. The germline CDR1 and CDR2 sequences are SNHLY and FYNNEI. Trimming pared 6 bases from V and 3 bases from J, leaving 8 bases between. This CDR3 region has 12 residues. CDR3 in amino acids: CASSSGDTEAFF. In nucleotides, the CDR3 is TGTGCCAGCAGCTCCGGGGACACTGAAGCTTTCTTT. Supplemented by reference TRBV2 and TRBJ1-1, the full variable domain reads EPEVTQTPSHQVTQMGQEVILRCVPISNHLYFYWYRQILGQKVEFLVSFYNNEISEKSEIFDDQFSVERPDGSNFTLKIRSTKLEDSAMYFCASSSGDTEAFFGQGTRLTVV.

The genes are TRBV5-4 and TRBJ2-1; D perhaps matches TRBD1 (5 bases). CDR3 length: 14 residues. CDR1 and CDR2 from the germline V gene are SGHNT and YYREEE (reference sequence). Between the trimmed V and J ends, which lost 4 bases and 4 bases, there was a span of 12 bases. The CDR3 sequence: CASSRTDSYNEQFF. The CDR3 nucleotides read TGTGCCAGCAGCCGAACCGACAGTTACAATGAGCAGTTCTTC.

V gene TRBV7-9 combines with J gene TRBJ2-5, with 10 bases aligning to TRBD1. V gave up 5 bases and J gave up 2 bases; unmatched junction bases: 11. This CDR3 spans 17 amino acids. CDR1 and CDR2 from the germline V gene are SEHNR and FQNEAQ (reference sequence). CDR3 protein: CASSHPTRDRGQETQYF. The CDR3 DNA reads TGTGCCAGCAGCCACCCTACCAGGGACAGGGGACAAGAGACCCAGTACTTC.

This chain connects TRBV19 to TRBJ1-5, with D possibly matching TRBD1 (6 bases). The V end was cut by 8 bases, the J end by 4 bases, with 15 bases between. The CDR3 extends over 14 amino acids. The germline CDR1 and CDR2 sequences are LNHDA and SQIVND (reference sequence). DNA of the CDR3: TGTGCCAGTTCGGGACACAGGATTAATCAGCCCCAGCATTTT. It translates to CASSGHRINQPQHF.